These 29 T cell receptor beta chains share one sample of origin, sequenced in a study of blood T cell repertoires in COVID-19. Repertoires were generated with immunoSEQ multiplex PCR, while TCRdb's copy carries only in-frame clones and drops some. The sample records some 240,000 clones, about 84% being singletons. Input material: peripheral blood. The receptors here all came from a human donor in a cohort sampled during active COVID-19.

V and J are TRBV19 and TRBJ2-7; possibly TRBD2 for D (6 bases). This CDR3 is 15 amino acids long. Germline V gene sequence: CDR1 LNHDA, CDR2 SQIVND (reference sequence). Deletions cut 4 bases from V and 2 bases from J, with 15 bases between. As DNA, the CDR3 is TGTGCCAGTAGTACGAGCCTAGCGCGTGCCTACGAGCAGTACTTC. It encodes CASSTSLARAYEQYF. The full variable domain, completed using reference TRBV19 and TRBJ2-7, is DGGITQSPKYLFRKEGQNVTLSCEQNLNHDAMYWYRQDPGQGLRLIYYSQIVNDFQKGDIAEGYSVSREKKESFPLTVTSAQKNPTAFYLCASSTSLARAYEQYFGPGTRLTVT.

The chain carries TRBV9 and TRBJ2-7, with 9 bases aligning to TRBD1. V lost 3 bases, J lost 3 bases, and 4 bases stayed unmatched. The CDR3 has 14 amino acids. CDR1 and CDR2 (germline): SGDLS, YYNGEE. The CDR3 protein is CASSGRDRDYEQYF. The DNA of the CDR3 is TGTGCCAGCAGCGGCCGGGACAGGGACTACGAGCAGTACTTC.

The rearrangement uses TRBV12-3 or TRBV12-4 and TRBJ1-1; D is ambiguous. V was trimmed by 3 bases and J by 5 bases, leaving 7 bases between them. This CDR3 spans 12 amino acids. CDR3 in amino acids: CASSLRGTEAFF. As DNA, the CDR3 is TGTGCCAGCAGTTTGCGTGGTACTGAAGCTTTCTTT.

The genes are TRBV5-1 and TRBJ2-7; 13 nucleotides align to TRBD2. In germline, CDR1 is SGHRS, CDR2 YFSETQ. With 3 bases clipped from V and 4 bases from J, the junction kept 4 bases outside the gene matches. The CDR3 is 15 amino acids. The CDR3 region has the DNA TGCGCCAGCAGCTCACTAGCGGGAGGGCAATACGAGCAGTACTTC. Its protein product is CASSSLAGGQYEQYF.

The chain recombines TRBV29-1 with TRBJ1-1; D possibly corresponds to TRBD1 (5 bases). CDR3 length equals 16 residues. The V end was cut by 4 bases, the J end by 5 bases, with 23 bases between. CDR1 is SQVTM and CDR2 is ANQGSEA in the germline V gene. The CDR3 sequence is CSVVGLIGWSGTEAFF. DNA of the CDR3: TGCAGCGTTGTGGGGCTGATAGGGTGGTCCGGGACTGAAGCTTTCTTT.

The chain recombines TRBV5-4 with TRBJ2-3, with D possibly matching TRBD2 (7 bases). Germline-derived CDR1 and CDR2 are SGHNT and YYREEE (reference sequence). V was shortened by 0 bases and J by 2 bases, with 19 bases between the two germline ends. The CDR3 loop spans 18 amino acids. The CDR3 DNA follows: TGTGCCAGCAGCTTGGGGTCGAGGGGGGCGGGGGCCACAGATACGCAGTATTTT. Residues: CASSLGSRGAGATDTQYF.

The chain joins TRBV9 to TRBJ1-2, with D perhaps TRBD1 (6 bases). From germline, CDR1 is SGDLS and CDR2 YYNGEE. This CDR3 is built from 14 residues. The ends were cut back, 6 bases at V and 2 bases at J, with 14 bases in the middle. The CDR3 nucleotides read TGTGCCAGCACGGGGGGCGCGACGAACTATGGCTACACCTTC. Translated, it gives CASTGGATNYGYTF.

This clone was detected only once. This rearrangement joins TRBV19 to TRBJ2-1, with D maybe TRBD1 (5 bases). V was trimmed by 3 bases and J by 9 bases, leaving 12 bases between them. Germline V gene lookup returns CDR1 LNHDA and CDR2 SQIVND (reference sequence). CDR3 length: 13 residues. CDR3 in DNA: TGTGCCAGTAGTATCGTACAGGATGGTGAGCAGTTCTTC. Protein product: CASSIVQDGEQFF.

The chain recombines TRBV11-3 with TRBJ2-7; D may be TRBD2 (6 bases). Germline loops: CDR1 SGHNT, CDR2 YENEEA. The V end was cut by 4 bases, the J end by 0 bases, with 10 bases between. The CDR3 spans 14 residues. The CDR3 spells CASSSGTHSYEQYF. Here the CDR3 DNA reads TGTGCCAGCAGCTCAGGGACTCACTCCTACGAGCAGTACTTC.

This rearrangement joins TRBV28 to TRBJ2-3; 13 positions agree with TRBD2. CDR3 length equals 17 residues. With 1 base clipped from V and 6 bases from J, the junction kept 7 bases outside the gene matches. From germline, CDR1 is MDHEN and CDR2 SYDVKM. DNA for the CDR3: TGTGCCAGCAGTTTATCCCCGACTAGCGGGGGGTCTGATACGCAGTATTTT. Translation gives CASSLSPTSGGSDTQYF.

This clone was observed at least ten times. This sample also contains other DNA sequences that code for the same CDR3. The chain uses TRBV5-1 and TRBJ2-1; tentative D call: TRBD2 (6 bases). This CDR3 is 16 amino acids long. With 0 bases removed from V and 0 bases from J, the gap between germline ends came to 10 bases. Germline V gene sequence: CDR1 SGHRS, CDR2 YFSETQ. In nucleotides, the CDR3 is TGCGCCAGCAGCTTGGTGGGGGGTCTCTCCTACAATGAGCAGTTCTTC. Residues: CASSLVGGLSYNEQFF.

The CDR3 nucleotides are TGTGCCAGCAGCACTGGACTGGACACAGATACGCAGTATTTT. Amino acid sequence: CASSTGLDTDTQYF. The J gene is TRBJ2-3, the V gene TRBV3-1 (or the pseudogene TRBV3-2); perhaps TRBD2 as D (5 bases). This CDR3 has 14 residues. Germline lookup yields CDR1 LGHDT and CDR2 YNNKEL (reference sequence). Trimming removed 5 bases from V and 2 bases from J, with 11 bases in between.

The chain employs TRBV5-1 and TRBJ1-6; 9 bases map to TRBD1. Germline CDR1 reads SGHRS; CDR2 reads YFSETQ. The CDR3 is 15 amino acids. After removal of 4 bases from V and 10 bases from J, the junction contained 9 bases not matched to a gene. CDR3 DNA sequence: TGCGCCAGCAGCCCAGGACAGGGGCGCAGGTCACCCCTCCACTTT. Its translation is CASSPGQGRRSPLHF.

The chain joins TRBV7-9 to TRBJ1-2; 7 bases align to TRBD1. The CDR3 is made up of 17 amino acids. Trimming cost V 5 bases and J 3 bases; bases outside gene matches: 15. Germline assignment: CDR1 SEHNR and CDR2 FQNEAQ (reference sequence). The CDR3 here is CASSQGQYLRAYYGYTF. CDR3 coding DNA: TGTGCCAGCAGCCAGGGACAGTACCTAAGGGCCTACTATGGCTACACCTTC.

This chain uses TRBV25-1 with TRBJ1-2; D gene uncertain. Germline V gene lookup returns CDR1 MGHDK and CDR2 SYGVNS. V lost 3 bases to trimming and J lost 4 bases, with 12 bases between them. The CDR3 runs 14 residues. The CDR3 sequence is CASSEGSGVYGYTF. The DNA for the CDR3 is TGTGCCAGCAGTGAGGGAAGCGGGGTCTATGGCTACACCTTC.

V usage is TRBV2 and J usage is TRBJ2-7; TRBD2 aligns across 9 bases. CDR1 is SNHLY and CDR2 is FYNNEI in the germline V gene. CDR3 length: 14 residues. V trimming: 6 bases; J trimming: 5 bases; junction bases outside the gene matches: 8. The CDR3 loop reads CASSAAGGHNEQYF. For the CDR3, the DNA is TGTGCCAGCAGCGCCGCGGGGGGGCATAACGAGCAGTACTTC.

The rearrangement joins TRBV5-1 to TRBJ2-5; 9 bases fit TRBD2. V was pared by 1 base and J by 1 base, with 2 bases of the junction left unmatched. The CDR3 totals 15 residues. Germline-derived CDR1 and CDR2 are SGHRS and YFSETQ. CDR3 sequence: CASSLLRGGQETQYF. In DNA, the CDR3 is TGCGCCAGCAGCTTGTTGCGGGGGGGCCAAGAGACCCAGTACTTC.

This clone occurred a few times. The rearrangement links TRBV7-9 to TRBJ2-7; D is unclear. V was clipped by 7 bases and J by 2 bases, with 15 bases between them. The CDR3 is made up of 14 amino acids. Germline-derived CDR1 and CDR2 are SEHNR and FQNEAQ (reference sequence). CDR3 sequence reads: CASTEEGATYEQYF. The CDR3 nucleotides are TGTGCCAGCACCGAGGAAGGTGCGACCTACGAGCAGTACTTC.

J is TRBJ2-2 and V is TRBV27; D might be TRBD1 (6 bases). This CDR3 is built from 15 residues. V lost 6 bases and J lost 6, with 17 bases in between. Germline CDR1 is MNHEY and CDR2 is SMNVEV (reference sequence). The DNA for the CDR3 is TGTGCCAGCAGGCTCACAGGGAATGTGGCCGGGGAGCTGTTTTTT. Its translation: CASRLTGNVAGELFF.

V usage is TRBV19 and J usage is TRBJ2-2; a possible D gene is TRBD1 (5 bases). V dropped 4 bases and J dropped 8 bases, with 11 bases sitting between them. CDR3 length: 13 residues. Germline V gene sequence: CDR1 LNHDA, CDR2 SQIVND (reference sequence). CDR3 loop: CASSTSGIGELFF. CDR3 DNA sequence: TGTGCCAGTAGTACCTCAGGGATAGGGGAGCTGTTTTTT.

The V gene is TRBV10-3, the J gene TRBJ2-1, with D tentatively TRBD1 (6 bases). CDR1 is ENHRY, CDR2 SYGVKD, per germline. Deletions cut 0 bases from V and 10 bases from J, with 13 bases between. The CDR3 covers 14 residues. CDR3 in DNA: TGTGCCATCAGTGAGTCGTCAGAACAGGGAGAGCAGTTCTTC. Amino acid sequence: CAISESSEQGEQFF.

The CDR3 reads CAYRGNSNQPQHF. The CDR3 DNA is TGTGCCTACAGAGGGAATAGCAATCAGCCCCAGCATTTT. This chain links TRBV28 with TRBJ1-5, with D uncertain. The ends were cut back, 11 bases at V and 0 bases at J, with 11 bases in the middle. Germline V gene sequence: CDR1 MDHEN, CDR2 SYDVKM. This CDR3 is 13 amino acids long. Based on the CDR3 plus reference TRBV28 and TRBJ1-5, the full variable domain is DVKVTQSSRYLVKRTGEKVFLECVQDMDHENMFWYRQDPGLGLRLIYFSYDVKMKEKGDIPEGYSVSREKKERFSLILESASTNQTSMYLCAYRGNSNQPQHFGDGTRLSIL.

The chain uses TRBV14 and TRBJ1-3, with 8 bases that match TRBD1. Losses at the gene ends were 1 base for V and 7 bases for J; bases not matched to a gene: 3. This CDR3 comprises 14 residues. Germline V gene sequence: CDR1 SGHDN, CDR2 FVKESK. The CDR3 sequence is CASSQARTGNTIYF. The DNA for the CDR3 is TGTGCCAGCAGCCAAGCCCGGACAGGGAACACCATATATTTT.

V is TRBV4-2 and J is TRBJ2-3; D may be TRBD2 (5 bases). The CDR3 extends over 18 amino acids. Between the trimmed V and J ends, which lost 0 bases and 0 bases, there was a span of 16 bases. Germline lookup yields CDR1 LGHNA and CDR2 YNFKEQ. The CDR3 coding sequence is TGTGCCAGCAGCCAAGAGATGAGGGCGTTCACTAGCACAGATACGCAGTATTTT. Translated: CASSQEMRAFTSTDTQYF.

Note on this clone: Relative to the germline gene, one junction end is altered; a read error may explain this. J is TRBJ1-2 and V is TRBV3-1 (or the pseudogene TRBV3-2); D not resolved. This CDR3 spans 12 amino acids. Germline assignment: CDR1 LGHDT and CDR2 YNNKEL (reference sequence). In DNA, the CDR3 is TGTGCCAGCAGCCCCGACGGGCAGCGGTCATCTTTC. It codes for CASSPDGQRSSF.

This chain connects TRBV5-1 to TRBJ2-3, with 12 bases aligning to TRBD2. The CDR3 loop spans 16 amino acids. J lost 4 bases, V lost 1 base, and 4 bases had no gene match. The germline V gene has CDR1 SGHRS and CDR2 YFSETQ. The CDR3 loop is CASSLLLAGGSDTQYF. The CDR3 DNA follows: TGCGCCAGCAGCTTGCTACTAGCGGGGGGTTCAGATACGCAGTATTTT.

The V call is TRBV6-2 or TRBV6-3, the J call TRBJ1-5, with 7 bases matching TRBD1. With 0 bases clipped from V and 4 bases from J, the junction kept 6 bases outside the gene matches. From germline, CDR1 is MNHEY and CDR2 SVGEGT. The CDR3 consists of 16 residues. The CDR3: CASSYSTTGPNQPQHF. CDR3 DNA sequence: TGTGCCAGCAGTTACTCGACGACAGGGCCAAATCAGCCCCAGCATTTT.

The V and J genes are TRBV5-1 and TRBJ2-7; perhaps TRBD2 as D (7 bases). The germline gives CDR1 SGHRS, CDR2 YFSETQ. The CDR3 is made up of 14 amino acids. V was shortened by 2 bases and J by 6 bases, with 15 bases between the two germline ends. For the CDR3, the DNA is TGCGCCAGCAGCTTAGACGGGGGGCCGTTCGAGCAGTACTTC. Translation: CASSLDGGPFEQYF. Filled out from reference TRBV5-1 and TRBJ2-7, the complete variable domain reads KAGVTQTPRYLIKTRGQQVTLSCSPISGHRSVSWYQQTPGQGLQFLFEYFSETQRNKGNFPGRFSGRQFSNSRSEMNVSTLELGDSALYLCASSLDGGPFEQYFGPGTRLTVT.

The rearrangement links TRBV2 to TRBJ2-7; D is ambiguous. Per germline, CDR1 SNHLY and CDR2 FYNNEI. Trimming stripped 3 bases from V and 1 base from J, with 10 bases between. The CDR3 covers 14 residues. In DNA form, the CDR3 reads TGTGCCAGCAGTGAGGCGGCAAATTCCTACGAGCAGTACTTC. Protein product: CASSEAANSYEQYF.